This T cell receptor (beta chain) was recorded in a study of tumor-infiltrating lymphocytes in oesophageal squamous cell carcinoma. Details on this clonotype: The junction departs from the called germline gene at one end, perhaps through a read error.

The CDR3 covers 15 residues. Looked up from germline, CDR1 is MDHEN and CDR2 is SYDVKM. Via MiXCR, TCRdb re-called the PCR reads, giving one row per CDR3 protein. In the table there are fewer than 20,000 distinct CDR3 sequences, 47% of which are singletons. The sequence derives from a female donor with esophageal squamous cell carcinoma. The sample taken for sequencing was normal esophageal tissue next to the tumor. The rearrangement joins TRBV28 to TRBJ2-5; a possible D gene is TRBD2 (7 bases). This chain's CDR3 is CASSPPGGRNSPLHF. CDR3 coding DNA: TGTGCCAGCAGTCCTCCGGGGGGCCGGAATTCACCCCTCCACTTC.